The 24 T cell receptor beta chains listed next were all sequenced from one sample in a study of control samples from healthy donors and cancer patients. Sequencing used immunoSEQ multiplex PCR; TCRdb keeps in-frame clones, though not all of them. The data contain 50,000 to 75,000 clones, around 89% of them singletons. The sequenced sample was PBMCs. All receptors derive from a man aged 55 to 69 with colorectal cancer.

This chain joins TRBV7-9 and TRBJ1-1; possible D gene TRBD1, 6 bases. The CDR3 consists of 15 residues. CDR1 SEHNR and CDR2 FQNEAQ come from the germline V gene (reference sequence). Between the trimmed V and J ends, which lost 5 bases and 0 bases, there was a span of 13 bases. The CDR3 DNA follows: TGTGCCAGCAGCCTTTATTGGGACATGAACACTGAAGCTTTCTTT. Protein product: CASSLYWDMNTEAFF.

The rearrangement links TRBV6-4 to TRBJ1-1; maybe TRBD1 (6 bases). Looked up from germline, CDR1 is MRHNA and CDR2 is SNTAGT. The V end was cut by 7 bases, the J end by 1 base, with 13 bases between. This CDR3 spans 14 amino acids. CDR3 coding DNA: TGTGCCAGCAAAATCCAGGGGTCGAACACTGAAGCTTTCTTT. Residues: CASKIQGSNTEAFF.

The V and J genes are TRBV11-2 and TRBJ1-1, with TRBD1 matching 10 bases. Trimming took 5 bases from V and 10 from J; bases not matched to a gene: 7. In germline, CDR1 is SGHAT, CDR2 FQNNGV. CDR3 length: 13 residues. The CDR3 coding sequence is TGTGCCAGCAGCAGGGACAGGGGTGGATTAGCTTTCTTT. Its protein product is CASSRDRGGLAFF.

This chain links TRBV28 with TRBJ1-4; D is unresolved. Trimming left V 8 bases short and J 2 bases short, with 9 bases between. The CDR3 contains 13 residues. CDR1 MDHEN and CDR2 SYDVKM come from the germline V gene. The CDR3 loop is CASLRGTNEKLFF. CDR3 nucleotides: TGTGCCAGCCTACGCGGGACTAATGAAAAACTGTTTTTT.

This clone was detected once. Here the CDR3 DNA reads TGTGCCAGCAGTTTTTCCAGGGAGACCCAGTACTTC. The encoded protein is CASSFSRETQYF. The gene calls are TRBV12-3 or TRBV12-4 and TRBJ2-5; no definite D call. V dropped 3 bases and J dropped 5 bases, with 7 bases sitting between them. There are 12 residues in the CDR3.

The rearrangement uses TRBV5-4 and TRBJ2-7; 7 nucleotides align to TRBD1. The V and J ends lost 0 bases and 4 bases, in that order; junction bases with no gene match: 4. CDR3 length: 14 residues. Looked up from germline, CDR1 is SGHNT and CDR2 is YYREEE (reference sequence). The CDR3 is CASSLAGQEYEQYF. The CDR3 DNA sequence: TGTGCCAGCAGCTTGGCCGGACAGGAGTACGAGCAGTACTTC.

V gene TRBV4-2 combines with J gene TRBJ2-3; D possibly corresponds to TRBD1 (7 bases). The CDR3 length is 15 residues. V lost 1 base and J lost 4, with 12 bases in between. Germline loops: CDR1 LGHNA, CDR2 YNFKEQ. The CDR3 DNA is TGTGCCAGCAGCCAAGGGGGGGACAGCCCAGATACGCAGTATTTT. Its translation: CASSQGGDSPDTQYF.

The chain has TRBV6-4 and TRBJ2-2, with 15 bases identical to TRBD2. This CDR3 contains 20 residues. V gave up 0 bases and J gave up 0 bases; unmatched junction bases: 5. Germline assignment: CDR1 MRHNA and CDR2 SNTAGT. The CDR3 bases are TGTGCCAGCAGTGACTCGCCCGGGACTAGCGGGGGGTCGAACACCGGGGAGCTGTTTTTT. This codes for CASSDSPGTSGGSNTGELFF.

The gene calls are TRBV6-5 and TRBJ2-1; D ambiguous. Germline-derived CDR1 and CDR2 are MNHEY and SVGAGI. V dropped 7 bases and J dropped 0 bases, with 10 bases sitting between them. CDR3 size: 14 residues. CDR3 DNA sequence: TGTGCCAGCATCCCGGTAACCTCCTACAATGAGCAGTTCTTC. This codes for CASIPVTSYNEQFF.

The V gene is TRBV11-1, the J gene TRBJ2-5, with TRBD2 matching over 10 bases. Germline-derived CDR1 and CDR2 are SGHAT and FQDESV (reference sequence). The CDR3 covers 15 residues. The trim removed 4 bases at V and 3 bases at J, leaving 5 bases unmatched. The CDR3 loop is CASSSHGTSEETQYF. The CDR3 DNA reads as TGTGCCAGCAGCTCACACGGGACTAGCGAAGAGACCCAGTACTTC.

This chain uses TRBV3-1 (or the pseudogene TRBV3-2) with TRBJ1-3; tentatively, D is TRBD1 (6 bases). This CDR3 contains 16 residues. Germline V CDR1 and CDR2: LGHDT, YNNKEL (reference sequence). With 2 bases removed from V and 1 base from J, the gap between germline ends came to 12 bases. This CDR3 is CASSQTPTGSGNTIYF. CDR3 nucleotides: TGTGCCAGCAGCCAAACTCCAACAGGGTCTGGAAACACCATATATTTT.

This clone was found once. V and J are TRBV6-5 and TRBJ2-5; unclear D gene. Germline CDR1 reads MNHEY; CDR2 reads SVGAGI. With 5 bases removed from V and 2 bases from J, the gap between germline ends came to 9 bases. CDR3 size: 13 residues. The CDR3 DNA follows: TGTGCCAGCAGTCCGCTCTGGCAAGAGACCCAGTACTTC. Protein product: CASSPLWQETQYF.

V usage is TRBV6-9 and J usage is TRBJ2-5, with D perhaps matching TRBD2 (5 bases). The germline CDR1 and CDR2 sequences are MNHGY and SVAAGI. Trimming took off 4 bases at V and 0 bases at J, with 12 bases between the two ends. This CDR3 comprises 15 residues. The CDR3 loop reads CASSWAEGNQETQYF. As DNA, the CDR3 is TGTGCCAGCAGTTGGGCAGAGGGAAACCAAGAGACCCAGTACTTC.

The J gene is TRBJ2-1, the V gene TRBV5-4; a weak D match, TRBD1 (6 bases). This CDR3 region has 14 residues. Trimming removed 4 bases from V and 4 bases from J, with 12 bases in between. Germline V lookup: CDR1 SGHNT, CDR2 YYREEE (reference sequence). The CDR3 sequence: CASSIHRDYNEQFF. In DNA, the CDR3 is TGTGCCAGCAGCATCCACAGGGATTACAATGAGCAGTTCTTC.

V usage is TRBV6-5 and J usage is TRBJ2-5; 7 bases align to TRBD2. V lost 7 bases and J lost 5; bases outside the gene matches: 10. Germline lookup yields CDR1 MNHEY and CDR2 SVGAGI. The CDR3 loop spans 14 amino acids. The CDR3 coding sequence is TGTGCCAGCAATCCAACCTTGGGGGGGGAGACCCAGTACTTC. Its translation: CASNPTLGGETQYF.

V is TRBV4-2 and J is TRBJ1-3; D may correspond to TRBD1 or TRBD2 (5 bases each). The J call is doubtful: the DNA matches TRBJ2-2 better. Germline-derived CDR1 and CDR2 are LGHNA and YNFKEQ. This CDR3 has 16 amino acids. CDR3 bases: TGTGCCAGCAGCCATCCCGGGACCAAAAACACCGGGGAGCTGTTTTTT. As protein: CASSHPGTKNTGELFF.

J is TRBJ2-2 and V is TRBV3-1 (or the pseudogene TRBV3-2); D may match TRBD1 or TRBD2 (5 bases each). Germline V gene sequence: CDR1 LGHDT, CDR2 YNNKEL (reference sequence). This CDR3 region has 14 residues. Trimming took off 4 bases at V and 8 bases at J, with 14 bases between the two ends. CDR3 sequence (DNA): TGTGCCAGCAGCCGGGGGTCAAGTCCTGGGGAGCTGTTTTTT. It is translated as CASSRGSSPGELFF.

This clone was detected once. The chain joins TRBV16 to TRBJ2-7; no reliable D call. V was pared by 0 bases and J by 2 bases, with 11 bases between. Germline loops: CDR1 KGHSY, CDR2 FQNENV. The CDR3 contains 15 residues. The chain's CDR3 is CASSQSIHSTYEQYF. Written as DNA, the CDR3 is TGTGCCAGCAGCCAATCGATTCACAGTACCTACGAGCAGTACTTC.

The V call is TRBV10-3, the J call TRBJ2-1, with TRBD2 identical over 10 bases. Germline V gene data show CDR1 as ENHRY and CDR2 as SYGVKD. Trimming cost V 10 bases and J 6 bases; bases outside gene matches: 15. This CDR3 region has 16 residues. The CDR3 sequence: CATGGTSDLRGNEQFF. The CDR3 DNA follows: TGTGCCACGGGGGGGACTAGCGACCTTCGGGGCAATGAGCAGTTCTTC.

The rearrangement links TRBV2 to TRBJ2-7; D assignment may be TRBD1 or TRBD2 (5 bases each). Germline lookup yields CDR1 SNHLY and CDR2 FYNNEI. The CDR3 extends over 11 amino acids. Trimming pared 6 bases from V and 12 bases from J, leaving 15 bases between. As DNA, the CDR3 is TGTGCCAGCAGCCCTACGGGACCAGGGTACTTC. This gives the protein CASSPTGPGYF.

The genes are TRBV6-5 and TRBJ2-3; 8 bases align to TRBD1. Germline V gene sequence: CDR1 MNHEY, CDR2 SVGAGI. After removal of 6 bases from V and 3 bases from J, the junction contained 8 bases not matched to a gene. This CDR3 region has 15 residues. CDR3 in amino acids: CASRAQGALTDTQYF. The CDR3 coding sequence is TGTGCCAGCAGAGCTCAGGGGGCGCTGACAGATACGCAGTATTTT.

CDR3 DNA sequence: TGCGCCAGCAGCCCCCCCCGGGCAGATGAGGCTGAAGCTTTCTTT. This sequence encodes CASSPPRADEAEAFF. This chain uses TRBV4-1 with TRBJ1-1; D uncertain. Trimming removed 4 bases at V and 6 bases at J, with 18 bases between. Per the germline V gene, CDR1 is MGHRA and CDR2 is YSYEKL. CDR3 length: 15 residues.

The chain carries TRBV28 and TRBJ1-2; 7 bases match TRBD1. CDR3 size: 13 residues. The ends lost 7 bases at V and 3 bases at J; junction bases unmatched: 5. CDR1 and CDR2 (germline): MDHEN, SYDVKM. The CDR3 sequence: CASTLGQDYGYTF. CDR3 sequence (DNA): TGTGCCAGCACTCTCGGACAGGACTATGGCTACACCTTC.

This clone was recorded only once. This chain uses TRBV6-5 with TRBJ1-4; D perhaps matches TRBD1 (5 bases). The CDR3 is made up of 14 amino acids. The ends were cut back, 2 bases at V and 7 bases at J, with 11 bases in the middle. The germline CDR1 and CDR2 sequences are MNHEY and SVGAGI. This CDR3 is CASSYRQGSEKLFF. The CDR3, as DNA: TGTGCCAGCAGTTACCGGCAGGGAAGTGAAAAACTGTTTTTT.